These 26 T cell receptor beta chains were all obtained from the same sample, sequenced in a study of T cells in Graves' hyperthyroidism and ophthalmopathy (dated by TCRdb to 2018 to 2020). The library was made by multiplex PCR. This sample was sequenced with an Illumina HiSeq 2000. The TCR beta CDR3 regions were amplified from RNA transcripts. The TCR CDR3 was subjected to a first round of RT-PCR using the HTBI primer set and the Qiagen OneStep RT-PCR kit. The public reads were run again by TCRdb, first through fastp at Q25 and then through MiXCR, and only productive beta chains were kept. CDR3 protein sequences are deduplicated, and each keeps its most common genes and DNA. Across this sample there are 300,000 to 400,000 distinct CDR3 sequences, with 18% seen only once. 45% to 50% of the sample lies in the top ten. What was sequenced was blood. These receptors were obtained from a woman between 50 and 59 years old with Graves' hyperthyroidism.

The chain uses TRBV24-1 and TRBJ2-3, with D hard to call. The V and J ends lost 1 base and 5 bases respectively, with 9 bases between them. Germline V gives CDR1 KGHDR, CDR2 SFDVKD. The CDR3 spans 14 residues. This chain's CDR3 is CATSDFGLGDTQYF. CDR3 DNA: TGTGCCACCAGTGATTTCGGTCTCGGAGATACGCAGTATTTT.

This clonotype was counted only a few times. The chain recombines TRBV18 with TRBJ2-2; D gene unclear. The CDR3 runs 11 residues. Germline V lookup: CDR1 KGHSH, CDR2 LQKENI. Trimming took off 8 bases at V and 4 bases at J, with 5 bases between the two ends. CDR3 sequence: CASHLTGELFF. CDR3 in DNA: TGTGCCAGCCACCTCACCGGGGAGCTGTTTTTT.

The chain joins TRBV4-1 to TRBJ2-3; 7 nucleotides line up with TRBD2. V trimming: 2 bases; J trimming: 0 bases; junction bases outside the gene matches: 2. This CDR3 is built from 15 residues. Germline CDR1 and CDR2: MGHRA and YSYEKL. The DNA for the CDR3 is TGCGCCAGCAGCCAACTAGCGGCTAGCACAGATACGCAGTATTTT. Amino acids: CASSQLAASTDTQYF.

This rearrangement joins TRBV18 to TRBJ2-3; D may be TRBD2 (6 bases). The CDR3 sequence is 16 residues long. The ends were cut back, 10 bases at V and 0 bases at J, with 20 bases in the middle. CDR1 is KGHSH and CDR2 is LQKENI in the germline V gene. As DNA, the CDR3 is TGTGCCACCTCCCTACTCTCAGCGGGCAGCACAGATACGCAGTATTTT. Translation gives CATSLLSAGSTDTQYF.

This clonotype was found many times. The rearrangement uses TRBV6-6 and TRBJ2-1; D not certain. The germline V gene has CDR1 MNHNY and CDR2 SVGAGI (reference sequence). Trimming took off 0 bases at V and 8 bases at J, with 8 bases between the two ends. The CDR3 length is 13 residues. CDR3: CASSYSRQDEQFF. In DNA form, the CDR3 reads TGTGCCAGCAGTTACTCCAGGCAGGATGAGCAGTTCTTC.

Only a few counts were recorded for this clonotype. The genes are TRBV5-1 and TRBJ2-1; TRBD1 or TRBD2 may be the D gene (5 bases each). Between the trimmed V and J ends, which lost 2 bases and 4 bases, there was a span of 13 bases. The CDR3 runs 15 residues. Germline lookup yields CDR1 SGHRS and CDR2 YFSETQ. CDR3 in amino acids: CASSFRDGRYNEQFF. In DNA, the CDR3 is TGCGCCAGCAGCTTCCGGGACGGGCGATACAATGAGCAGTTCTTC.

This clonotype was seen ten or more times. V usage is TRBV27 and J usage is TRBJ2-1; no firm D call. The CDR3 consists of 15 residues. V gave up 7 bases and J gave up 2 bases, with 15 bases separating them. Germline CDR1 reads MNHEY; CDR2 reads SMNVEV (reference sequence). The CDR3 here is CASTTFDAPYNEQFF. CDR3 sequence (DNA): TGTGCCAGCACCACCTTCGACGCCCCCTACAATGAGCAGTTCTTC.

The chain is built from TRBV6-1 and TRBJ1-1; D gene unclear. Looked up from germline, CDR1 is MNHNS and CDR2 is SASEGT. The length of the CDR3 is 15 residues. The V end lost 5 bases, the J end lost 0 bases, and 13 bases lay between the germline ends. CDR3 DNA: TGTGCCAGCAGTTATAGTTTTTCGGTGAACACTGAAGCTTTCTTT. It encodes CASSYSFSVNTEAFF.

The chain employs TRBV7-2 and TRBJ1-1; D call uncertain. This CDR3 spans 14 amino acids. The V and J ends lost 0 bases and 0 bases respectively, with 5 bases between them. Per the germline V gene, CDR1 is SGHTA and CDR2 is FQGNSA. The CDR3, as DNA: TGTGCCAGCAGCTTAGCTTGGCTGAACACTGAAGCTTTCTTT. Protein: CASSLAWLNTEAFF.

The chain joins TRBV5-8 to TRBJ1-4; 8 bases agree with TRBD1. This CDR3 comprises 15 residues. Germline V gene sequence: CDR1 SGHTS, CDR2 YDEGEE. V lost 4 bases, J lost 3 bases, and 5 bases stayed unmatched. This CDR3 is CASSIQGEANEKLFF. The CDR3, as DNA: TGTGCCAGCAGCATACAGGGGGAAGCTAATGAAAAACTGTTTTTT. Variable domain in full (rest from reference TRBV5-8 and TRBJ1-4): EAGVTQSPTHLIKTRGQQATLRCSPISGHTSVYWYQQALGLGLQFLLWYDEGEERNRGNFPPRFSGRQFPNYSSELNVNALELEDSALYLCASSIQGEANEKLFFGSGTQLSVL.

The DNA of the CDR3 is TGTGCCAGCAGTTTTCCCGGGACCGTTGGCGCTTTCTTT. Its protein is CASSFPGTVGAFF. The chain has TRBV28 and TRBJ1-1; a weak D match, TRBD1 (5 bases). Trimming pared 3 bases from V and 11 bases from J, leaving 16 bases between. CDR3 length: 13 amino acids. Looked up from germline, CDR1 is MDHEN and CDR2 is SYDVKM.

This clonotype was seen more than once but under ten times. This may come from a read error, since a much larger clone is one base off. The chain links TRBV6-2 or TRBV6-3 to TRBJ2-3, with D hard to call. Germline CDR1 reads MNHEY; CDR2 reads SVGEGT. CDR3 length: 12 amino acids. V lost 6 bases and J lost 0, with 4 bases in between. CDR3 DNA sequence: TGTGCCAGCAGATCTAGCACAGATACGCAGTATTTT. This gives the protein CASRSSTDTQYF.

This clonotype was observed a handful of times. In nucleotides, the CDR3 is TGTGCCAGTAGTACCTCGACAGGGGTTGATGGCTACACCTTC. Translating gives CASSTSTGVDGYTF. The V gene is TRBV19, the J gene TRBJ1-2, with TRBD1 matching over 8 bases. The germline V gene has CDR1 LNHDA and CDR2 SQIVND (reference sequence). The ends lost 4 bases at V and 6 bases at J; junction bases unmatched: 7. This CDR3 comprises 14 residues.

This clonotype was seen a handful of times. CDR3 protein: CASGYGTTRGYTF. The CDR3 DNA is TGTGCTAGTGGTTACGGGACAACTAGGGGCTACACCTTC. V usage is TRBV12-5 and J usage is TRBJ1-2; maybe TRBD1 (6 bases). This CDR3 is 13 amino acids long. V was pared by 4 bases and J by 8 bases, with 14 bases between. CDR1 is LGHNT, CDR2 FRNRAP, per germline.

This clonotype qualifies as medium-sized. The rearrangement links TRBV7-9 to TRBJ2-1; 10 bases are shared with TRBD2. The CDR3 has 16 amino acids. Trimming removed 4 bases from V and 0 bases from J; junction bases left unmatched: 3. Germline values: CDR1 SEHNR, CDR2 FQNEAQ (reference sequence). CDR3 DNA sequence: TGTGCCAGCAGCTCCCCTAGCGGGAGCTCCTACAATGAGCAGTTCTTC. As protein: CASSSPSGSSYNEQFF. Drawing the rest from reference TRBV7-9 and TRBJ2-1, the complete variable domain is DTGVSQNPRHKITKRGQNVTFRCDPISEHNRLYWYRQTLGQGPEFLTYFQNEAQLEKSRLLSDRFSAERPKGSFSTLEIQRTEQGDSAMYLCASSSPSGSSYNEQFFGPGTRLTVL.

The chain couples TRBV6-2 or TRBV6-3 to TRBJ1-5; D unresolved. The CDR3 consists of 13 residues. Deletions cut 8 bases from V and 1 base from J, with 9 bases between. In germline, CDR1 is MNHEY, CDR2 SVGEGT. The CDR3 reads CASRGSSNQPQHF. In nucleotides, the CDR3 is TGTGCCAGCCGAGGGTCAAGCAATCAGCCCCAGCATTTT.

V gene TRBV7-2 combines with J gene TRBJ2-1; D call uncertain. The V and J ends lost 2 bases and 12 bases respectively, with 26 bases between them. The CDR3 is made up of 17 amino acids. Germline lookup yields CDR1 SGHTA and CDR2 FQGNSA. CDR3 nucleotides: TGTGCCAGCAGCTTAATACCCCCGGCAGTGGGGTTCGTGCGGCAGTTCTTC. Residues: CASSLIPPAVGFVRQFF.

The rearrangement uses TRBV7-9 and TRBJ1-4; D uncertain. The CDR3 is 15 residues long. CDR1 is SEHNR and CDR2 is FQNEAQ in the germline V gene (reference sequence). Trimming took 5 bases from V and 3 from J, leaving 13 bases between them. CDR3 nucleotide sequence: TGTGCCAGCAGCCCCTTGTCCGAGCCTAATGAAAAACTGTTTTTT. Translating gives CASSPLSEPNEKLFF.

A word on this clonotype: A much larger clone lies a single base off, so this may be a read error. No conserved phenylalanine or tryptophan is present at the end of the CDR3, so a read error is the likely explanation. V and J are TRBV2 and TRBJ1-2; D is unresolved. The CDR3 runs 12 residues. The germline gives CDR1 SNHLY, CDR2 FYNNEI. The V end was cut by 4 bases, the J end by 4 bases, with 7 bases between. The CDR3 loop is CASSGTAYGYTL. The CDR3 nucleotides are TGTGCCAGCAGTGGAACAGCCTATGGCTACACCCTC.

The CDR3 region has the DNA TGTGCCATCAGTGTGGGAGCGGGAGGAACCGGGGAGCTGTTTTTT. It translates to CAISVGAGGTGELFF. The rearrangement uses TRBV10-3 and TRBJ2-2, with TRBD2 matching over 9 bases. The CDR3 loop spans 15 amino acids. The ends lost 4 bases at V and 5 bases at J; junction bases unmatched: 5. The germline V gene has CDR1 ENHRY and CDR2 SYGVKD.

This clonotype was observed at least ten times. The chain carries TRBV11-2 and TRBJ2-5; tentative D call: TRBD2 (5 bases). CDR1 and CDR2 from the germline V gene are SGHAT and FQNNGV. This CDR3 region has 15 residues. Trimming took 4 bases from V and 5 from J, leaving 17 bases between them. The CDR3 is CASSSWTGIGETQYF. In nucleotides, the CDR3 is TGTGCCAGCAGCTCGTGGACCGGGATCGGGGAGACCCAGTACTTC.

Only a few counts were recorded for this clonotype. This chain connects TRBV6-1 to TRBJ2-7, with TRBD1 as a possible D gene (7 bases). Looked up from germline, CDR1 is MNHNS and CDR2 is SASEGT. The length of the CDR3 is 16 residues. Trimming removed 6 bases from V and 1 base from J, with 19 bases in between. The CDR3 sequence is CASRRPGGTMSYEQYF. The CDR3 bases are TGTGCCAGCAGGAGGCCAGGGGGGACAATGTCCTACGAGCAGTACTTC.

This clonotype was recorded at least ten times. The V and J genes are TRBV4-1 and TRBJ2-7; D might be TRBD1 (5 bases). Germline V gene data show CDR1 as MGHRA and CDR2 as YSYEKL. V was shortened by 1 base and J by 2 bases, with 12 bases between the two germline ends. The CDR3 sequence is 15 residues long. The CDR3 bases are TGCGCCAGCAGCCAAGGGTTCCAGGGTCCCTACGAGCAGTACTTC. Its protein is CASSQGFQGPYEQYF.

With respect to this clonotype: This may stem from a read error, because a much larger clone lies one nucleotide away. This rearrangement joins TRBV29-1 to TRBJ1-1; D may be TRBD1 (6 bases). The CDR3 has 12 residues. Germline CDR1 SQVTM, CDR2 ANQGSEA. The germline V and J ends were trimmed by 7 bases and 3 bases, with 12 bases remaining between them. The CDR3 DNA follows: TGCAGCGCTGGACAGACGGACACTGAAGCTTTCTTT. Translating gives CSAGQTDTEAFF.

This clonotype was seen repeatedly, ten times or more. This sequence joins TRBV3-1 and TRBJ2-7, with D perhaps being TRBD1 or TRBD2 (6 bases each). The CDR3 covers 16 residues. Per the germline V gene, CDR1 is LGHDT and CDR2 is YNNKEL (reference sequence). The V end lost 0 bases, the J end lost 5 bases, and 17 bases lay between the germline ends. CDR3: CASSQEYRQGRNEQYF. The DNA of the CDR3 is TGTGCCAGCAGCCAAGAATATAGGCAGGGGAGGAACGAGCAGTACTTC.

About this clonotype itself: This may arise from a read error, as a much more abundant clone is one base away. The chain combines TRBV5-8 with TRBJ2-7, with TRBD1 matching 11 bases. Germline V gene lookup returns CDR1 SGHTS and CDR2 YDEGEE. CDR3 length equals 15 residues. CDR3 in amino acids: CASSRTGQGGYERYF. The CDR3 nucleotides are TGTGCCAGCAGCCGAACGGGACAGGGGGGCTACGAGCGGTACTTC.